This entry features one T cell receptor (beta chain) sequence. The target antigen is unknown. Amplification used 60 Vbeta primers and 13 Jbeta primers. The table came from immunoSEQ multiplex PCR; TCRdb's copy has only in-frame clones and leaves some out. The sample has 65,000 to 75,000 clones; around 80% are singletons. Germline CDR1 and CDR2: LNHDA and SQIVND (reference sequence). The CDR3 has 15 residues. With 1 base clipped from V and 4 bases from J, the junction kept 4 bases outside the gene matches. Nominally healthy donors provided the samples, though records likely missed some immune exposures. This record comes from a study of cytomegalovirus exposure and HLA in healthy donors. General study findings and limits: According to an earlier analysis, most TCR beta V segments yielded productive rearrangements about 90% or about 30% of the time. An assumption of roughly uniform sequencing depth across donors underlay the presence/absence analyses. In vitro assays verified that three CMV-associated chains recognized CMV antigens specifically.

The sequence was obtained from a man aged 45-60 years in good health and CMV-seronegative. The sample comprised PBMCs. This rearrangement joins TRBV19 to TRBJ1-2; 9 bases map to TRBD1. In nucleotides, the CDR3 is TGTGCCAGTAGTATAGTGGGACAGGGCGGCTATGGCTACACCTTC. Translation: CASSIVGQGGYGYTF. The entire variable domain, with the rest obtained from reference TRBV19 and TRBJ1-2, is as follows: DGGITQSPKYLFRKEGQNVTLSCEQNLNHDAMYWYRQDPGQGLRLIYYSQIVNDFQKGDIAEGYSVSREKKESFPLTVTSAQKNPTAFYLCASSIVGQGGYGYTFGSGTRLTVV.